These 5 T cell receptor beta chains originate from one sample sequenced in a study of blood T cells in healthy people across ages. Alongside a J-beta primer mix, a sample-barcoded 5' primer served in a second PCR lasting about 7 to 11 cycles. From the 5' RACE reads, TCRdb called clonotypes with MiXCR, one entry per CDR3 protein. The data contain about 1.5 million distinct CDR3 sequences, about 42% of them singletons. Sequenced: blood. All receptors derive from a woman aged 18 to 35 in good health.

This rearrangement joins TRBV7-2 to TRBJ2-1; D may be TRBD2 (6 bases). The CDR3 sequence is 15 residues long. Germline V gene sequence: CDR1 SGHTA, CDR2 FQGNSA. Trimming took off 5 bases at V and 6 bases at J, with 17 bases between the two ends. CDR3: CASSHGTVSGNEQFF. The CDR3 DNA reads TGTGCCAGCAGCCACGGGACTGTTAGCGGCAATGAGCAGTTCTTC.

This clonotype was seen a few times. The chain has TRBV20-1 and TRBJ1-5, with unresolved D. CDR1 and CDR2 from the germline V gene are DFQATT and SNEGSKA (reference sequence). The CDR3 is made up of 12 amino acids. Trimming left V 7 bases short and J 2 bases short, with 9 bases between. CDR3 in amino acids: CSGQEGNQPQHF. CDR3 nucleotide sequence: TGCAGTGGGCAGGAGGGCAATCAGCCCCAGCATTTT.

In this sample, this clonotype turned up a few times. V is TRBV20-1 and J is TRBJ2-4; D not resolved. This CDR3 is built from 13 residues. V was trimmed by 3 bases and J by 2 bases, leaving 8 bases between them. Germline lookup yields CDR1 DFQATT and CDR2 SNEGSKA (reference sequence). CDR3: CSASAGTKNIQYF. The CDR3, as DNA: TGCAGTGCTAGTGCTGGGACCAAAAACATTCAGTACTTC.

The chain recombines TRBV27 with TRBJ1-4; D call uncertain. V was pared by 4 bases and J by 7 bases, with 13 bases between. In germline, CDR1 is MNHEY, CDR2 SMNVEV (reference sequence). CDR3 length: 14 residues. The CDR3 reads CASSWSGISEKLFF. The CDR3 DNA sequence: TGTGCCAGCAGTTGGAGTGGGATAAGTGAAAAACTGTTTTTT.

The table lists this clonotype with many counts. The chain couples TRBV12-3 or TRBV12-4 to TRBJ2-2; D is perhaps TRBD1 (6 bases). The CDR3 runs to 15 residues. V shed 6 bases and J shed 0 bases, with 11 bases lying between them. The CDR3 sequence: CASRLQGSNTGELFF. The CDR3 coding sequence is TGTGCCAGCAGGCTACAGGGTTCGAACACCGGGGAGCTGTTTTTT.